The clone carrying this T cell receptor beta chain was seen once. The V end was cut by 5 bases, the J end by 3 bases, with 17 bases between. The CDR3 totals 15 residues. Germline loops: CDR1 SGHAT, CDR2 FQNNGV. This entry is derived from a study of memory CD4+ T cells and cytomegalovirus serostatus. Overall study: Donors were healthy Belgian adults, some 10 CMV seropositive and 20 to 25 seronegative.

Libraries were prepared by immunoSEQ multiplex PCR; TCRdb keeps only in-frame clonotypes and omits some of them. The table lists around 63,000 clones, about 70% of them singletons. Single viable CD3+CD4+CD8-CD45RO+ cells were sorted as the memory CD4+ T cells. The V gene is TRBV11-2, the J gene TRBJ2-7, with D perhaps matching TRBD2 (5 bases). This receptor was identified in an adult in good health and CMV-seropositive. The sequenced sample consisted of memory CD4+ T cells from blood. The DNA of the CDR3 is TGTGCCAGCAGCGTTAGCAGCGGAGGCCGCTACGAGCAGTACTTC. Translating gives CASSVSSGGRYEQYF. Based on the CDR3 plus reference TRBV11-2 and TRBJ2-7, the full variable domain is EAGVAQSPRYKIIEKRQSVAFWCNPISGHATLYWYQQILGQGPKLLIQFQNNGVVDDSQLPKDRFSAERLKGVDSTLKIQPAKLEDSAVYLCASSVSSGGRYEQYFGPGTRLTVT.